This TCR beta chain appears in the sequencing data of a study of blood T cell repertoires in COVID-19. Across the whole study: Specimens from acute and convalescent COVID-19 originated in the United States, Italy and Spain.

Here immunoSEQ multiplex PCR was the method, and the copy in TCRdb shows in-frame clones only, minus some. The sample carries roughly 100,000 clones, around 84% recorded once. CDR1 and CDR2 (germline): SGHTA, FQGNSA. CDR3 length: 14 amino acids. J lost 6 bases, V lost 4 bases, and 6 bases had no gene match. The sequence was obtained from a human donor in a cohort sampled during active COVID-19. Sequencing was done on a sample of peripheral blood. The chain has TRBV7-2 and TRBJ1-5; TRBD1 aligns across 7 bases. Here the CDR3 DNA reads TGTGCCAGCAGCTCACAGGGGTGGGTTCAGCCCCAGCATTTT. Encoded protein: CASSSQGWVQPQHF.